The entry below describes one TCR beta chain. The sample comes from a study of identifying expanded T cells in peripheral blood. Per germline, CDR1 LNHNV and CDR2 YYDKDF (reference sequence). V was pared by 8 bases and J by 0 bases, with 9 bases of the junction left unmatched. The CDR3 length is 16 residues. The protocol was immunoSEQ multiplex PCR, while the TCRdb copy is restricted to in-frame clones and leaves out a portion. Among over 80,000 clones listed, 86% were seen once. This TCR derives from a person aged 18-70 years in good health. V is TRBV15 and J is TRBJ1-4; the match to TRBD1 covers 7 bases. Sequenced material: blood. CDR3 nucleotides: TGTGCCACCTCTTTGGGGGACAGAGCAACTAATGAAAAACTGTTTTTT. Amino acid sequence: CATSLGDRATNEKLFF.